This T cell receptor beta chain was recovered during a study of cytomegalovirus exposure and HLA in healthy donors. Findings and limits, study-wide: The study assumed roughly uniform donor sequencing depth for presence/absence analyses.

The PCR was carried out with 60 Vbeta primers and 13 Jbeta primers. Data came from immunoSEQ multiplex PCR; TCRdb stores just in-frame clones and leaves some out. The table records approximately 170,000 clones, approximately 70% of them present only once. To note about this clone: The antigen is not known.

The length of the CDR3 is 14 residues. Per germline, CDR1 SGHTS and CDR2 YDEGEE. Trimming removed 4 bases at V and 4 bases at J, with 15 bases between. Sequencing was carried out using PBMCs. The TCR sequence derives from a woman aged 25 to 39 in good health and CMV-seropositive. The rearrangement links TRBV5-8 to TRBJ2-7, with D maybe TRBD1 (6 bases). The CDR3 DNA follows: TGTGCCAGCAGCCATCCCAACAGGGTTTACGAGCAGTACTTC. This gives the protein CASSHPNRVYEQYF.